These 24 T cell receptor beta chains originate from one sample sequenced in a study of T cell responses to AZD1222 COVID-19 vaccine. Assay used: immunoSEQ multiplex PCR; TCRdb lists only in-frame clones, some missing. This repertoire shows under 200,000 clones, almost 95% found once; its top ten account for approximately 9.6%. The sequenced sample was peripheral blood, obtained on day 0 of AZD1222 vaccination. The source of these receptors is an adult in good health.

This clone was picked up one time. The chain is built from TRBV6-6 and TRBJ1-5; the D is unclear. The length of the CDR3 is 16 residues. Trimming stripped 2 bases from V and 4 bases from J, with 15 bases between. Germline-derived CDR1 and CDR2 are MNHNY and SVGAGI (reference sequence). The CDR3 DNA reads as TGTGCCAGCAGTTACGGTGCCCCCGTCGGGAATCAGCCCCAGCATTTT. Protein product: CASSYGAPVGNQPQHF.

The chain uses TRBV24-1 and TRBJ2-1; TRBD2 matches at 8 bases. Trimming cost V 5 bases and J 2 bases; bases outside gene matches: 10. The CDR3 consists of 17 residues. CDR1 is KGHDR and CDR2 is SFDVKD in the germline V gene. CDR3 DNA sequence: TGTGCCACCAGTGGATCCTCCGGGGGGGGCGCCTACAATGAGCAGTTCTTC. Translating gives CATSGSSGGGAYNEQFF.

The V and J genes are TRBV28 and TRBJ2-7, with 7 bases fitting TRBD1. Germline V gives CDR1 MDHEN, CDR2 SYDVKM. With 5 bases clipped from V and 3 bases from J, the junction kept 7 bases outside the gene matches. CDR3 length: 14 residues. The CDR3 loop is CASSLPGTDYEQYF. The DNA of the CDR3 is TGTGCCAGCAGTCTCCCAGGGACAGACTACGAGCAGTACTTC.

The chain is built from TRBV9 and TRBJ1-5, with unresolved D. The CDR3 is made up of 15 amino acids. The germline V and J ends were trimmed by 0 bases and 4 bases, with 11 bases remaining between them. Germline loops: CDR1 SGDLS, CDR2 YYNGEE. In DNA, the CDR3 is TGTGCCAGCAGCGTAGGGGCGGGAAATAATCAGCCCCAGCATTTT. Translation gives CASSVGAGNNQPQHF.

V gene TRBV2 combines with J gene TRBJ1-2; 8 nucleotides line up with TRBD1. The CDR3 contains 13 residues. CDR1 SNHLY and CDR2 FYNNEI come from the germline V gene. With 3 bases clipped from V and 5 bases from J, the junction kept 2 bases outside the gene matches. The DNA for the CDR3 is TGTGCCAGCAGTGAGGGACAGGTTTATGGCTACACCTTC. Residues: CASSEGQVYGYTF.

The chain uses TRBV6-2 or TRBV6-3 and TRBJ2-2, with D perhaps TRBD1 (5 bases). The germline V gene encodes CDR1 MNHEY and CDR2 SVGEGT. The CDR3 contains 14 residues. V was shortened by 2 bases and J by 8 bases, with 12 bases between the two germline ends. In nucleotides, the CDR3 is TGTGCCAGCAGTTACCAGAAGGACATAGGGGAGCTGTTTTTT. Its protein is CASSYQKDIGELFF.

This chain's CDR3 is CAGTIAGEQYF. The CDR3 DNA reads TGTGCCGGAACGATAGCGGGTGAGCAGTACTTC. V gene TRBV6-5 combines with J gene TRBJ2-7; 7 bases fit TRBD2. The CDR3 length is 11 residues. V lost 11 bases to trimming and J lost 7 bases; unmatched junction nucleotides: 8. Germline CDR1 and CDR2: MNHEY and SVGAGI.

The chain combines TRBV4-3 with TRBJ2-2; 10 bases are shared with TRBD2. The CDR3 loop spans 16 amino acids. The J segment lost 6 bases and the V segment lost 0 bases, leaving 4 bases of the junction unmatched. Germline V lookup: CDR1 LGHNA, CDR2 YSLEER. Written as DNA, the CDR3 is TGCGCCAGCAGCCAAGATCCAGCGGGAGGGGCCGGGGAGCTGTTTTTT. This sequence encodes CASSQDPAGGAGELFF.

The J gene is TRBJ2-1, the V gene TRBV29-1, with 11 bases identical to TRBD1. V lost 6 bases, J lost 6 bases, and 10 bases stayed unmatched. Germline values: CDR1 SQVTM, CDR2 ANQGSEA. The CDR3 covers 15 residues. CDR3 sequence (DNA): TGCAGCGTCCCACATAGGACAGGGGGCTCCAATGAGCAGTTCTTC. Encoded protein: CSVPHRTGGSNEQFF.

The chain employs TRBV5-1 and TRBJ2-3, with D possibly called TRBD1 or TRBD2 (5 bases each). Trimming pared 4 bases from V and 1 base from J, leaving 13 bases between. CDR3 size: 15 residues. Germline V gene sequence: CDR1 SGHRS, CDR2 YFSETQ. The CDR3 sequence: CASSPGTLGTDTQYF. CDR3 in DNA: TGCGCCAGCAGCCCCGGGACCTTGGGCACAGATACGCAGTATTTT.

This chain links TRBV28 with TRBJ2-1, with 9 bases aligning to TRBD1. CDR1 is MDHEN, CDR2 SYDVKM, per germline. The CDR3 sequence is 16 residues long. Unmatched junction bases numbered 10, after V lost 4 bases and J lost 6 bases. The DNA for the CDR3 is TGTGCCAGCAGTTCCCCCAGGGGACAGGGAACCAATGAGCAGTTCTTC. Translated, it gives CASSSPRGQGTNEQFF.

CDR3 bases: TGTGCCAGTAGTATAATGGGCGGGAACACCGGGGAGCTGTTTTTT. Residues: CASSIMGGNTGELFF. The gene calls are TRBV19 and TRBJ2-2; D uncertain. The CDR3 runs to 15 residues. Trimming cost V 2 bases and J 1 base, with 8 bases left between them. CDR1 and CDR2 (germline): LNHDA, SQIVND (reference sequence).

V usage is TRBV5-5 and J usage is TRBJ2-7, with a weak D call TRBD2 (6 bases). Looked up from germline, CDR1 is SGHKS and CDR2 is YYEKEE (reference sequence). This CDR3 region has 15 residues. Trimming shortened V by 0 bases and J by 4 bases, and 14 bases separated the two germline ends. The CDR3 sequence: CASSLAVGGNYEQYF. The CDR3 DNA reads TGTGCCAGCAGCTTGGCCGTTGGCGGGAATTACGAGCAGTACTTC.

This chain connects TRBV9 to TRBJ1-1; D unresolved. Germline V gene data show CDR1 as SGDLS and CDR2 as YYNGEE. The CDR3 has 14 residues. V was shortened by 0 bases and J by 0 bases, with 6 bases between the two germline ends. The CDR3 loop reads CASSVGGMNTEAFF. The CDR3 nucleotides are TGTGCCAGCAGCGTAGGGGGAATGAACACTGAAGCTTTCTTT.

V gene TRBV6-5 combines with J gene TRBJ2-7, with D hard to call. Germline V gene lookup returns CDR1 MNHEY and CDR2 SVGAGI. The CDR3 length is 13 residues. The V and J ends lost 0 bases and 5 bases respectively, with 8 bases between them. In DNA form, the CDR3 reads TGTGCCAGCAGTTACTCTTTTCGGGACGAGCAGTACTTC. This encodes CASSYSFRDEQYF.

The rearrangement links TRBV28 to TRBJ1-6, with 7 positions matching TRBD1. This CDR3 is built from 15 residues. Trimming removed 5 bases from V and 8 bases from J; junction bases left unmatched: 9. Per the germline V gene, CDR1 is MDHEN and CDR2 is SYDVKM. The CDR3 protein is CASSPPTGVDSPLHF. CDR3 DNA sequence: TGTGCCAGCAGTCCCCCCACAGGGGTGGATTCACCCCTCCACTTT.

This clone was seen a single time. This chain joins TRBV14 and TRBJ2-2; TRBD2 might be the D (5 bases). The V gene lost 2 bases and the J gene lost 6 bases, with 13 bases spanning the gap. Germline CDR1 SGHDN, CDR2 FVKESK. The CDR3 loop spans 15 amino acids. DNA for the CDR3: TGTGCCAGCAGCCAAAGACTAAGGGCGGCCGGGGAGCTGTTTTTT. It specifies CASSQRLRAAGELFF.

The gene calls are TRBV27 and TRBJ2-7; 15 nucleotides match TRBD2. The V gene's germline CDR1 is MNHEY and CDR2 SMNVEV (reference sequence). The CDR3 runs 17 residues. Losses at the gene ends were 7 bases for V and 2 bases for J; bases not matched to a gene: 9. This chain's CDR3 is CASTDGTSGRPPYEQYF. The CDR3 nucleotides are TGTGCCAGCACCGATGGGACTAGCGGGAGGCCGCCCTACGAGCAGTACTTC.

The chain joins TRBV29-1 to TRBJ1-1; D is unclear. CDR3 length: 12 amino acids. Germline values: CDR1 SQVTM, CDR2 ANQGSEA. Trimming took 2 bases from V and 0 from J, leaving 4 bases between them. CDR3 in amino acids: CSVESVNTEAFF. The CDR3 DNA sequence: TGCAGCGTTGAATCCGTGAACACTGAAGCTTTCTTT. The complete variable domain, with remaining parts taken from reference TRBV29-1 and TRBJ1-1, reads SAVISQKPSRDICQRGTSLTIQCQVDSQVTMMFWYRQQPGQSLTLIATANQGSEATYESGFVIDKFPISRPNLTFSTLTVSNMSPEDSSIYLCSVESVNTEAFFGQGTRLTVV.

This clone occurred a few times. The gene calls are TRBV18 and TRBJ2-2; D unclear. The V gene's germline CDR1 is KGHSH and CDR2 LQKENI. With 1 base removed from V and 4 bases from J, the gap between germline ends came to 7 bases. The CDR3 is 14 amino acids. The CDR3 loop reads CASSPLTVTGELFF. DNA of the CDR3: TGTGCCAGCTCACCACTCACTGTCACCGGGGAGCTGTTTTTT.

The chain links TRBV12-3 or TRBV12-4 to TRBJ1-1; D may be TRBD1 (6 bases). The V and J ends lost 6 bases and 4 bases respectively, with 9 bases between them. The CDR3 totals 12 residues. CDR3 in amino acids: CASSRDTTEAFF. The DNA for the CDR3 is TGTGCCAGCAGCCGGGACACCACTGAAGCTTTCTTT.

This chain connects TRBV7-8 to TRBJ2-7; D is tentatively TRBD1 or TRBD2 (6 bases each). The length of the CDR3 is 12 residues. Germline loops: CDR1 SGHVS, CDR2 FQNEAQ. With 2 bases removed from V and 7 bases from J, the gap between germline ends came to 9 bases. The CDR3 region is CASSLRGREQYF. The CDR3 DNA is TGTGCCAGCAGCTTACGGGGGCGGGAGCAGTACTTC.

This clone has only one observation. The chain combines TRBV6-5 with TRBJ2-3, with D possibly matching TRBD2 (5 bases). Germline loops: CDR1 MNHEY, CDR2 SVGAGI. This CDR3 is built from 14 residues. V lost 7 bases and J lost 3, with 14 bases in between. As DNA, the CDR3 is TGTGCCAGCATCCTGGGGAGAGGGACAGATACGCAGTATTTT. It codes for CASILGRGTDTQYF.

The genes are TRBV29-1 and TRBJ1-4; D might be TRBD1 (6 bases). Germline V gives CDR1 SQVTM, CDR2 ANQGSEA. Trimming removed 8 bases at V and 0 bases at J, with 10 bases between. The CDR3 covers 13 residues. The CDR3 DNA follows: TGCAGCACCAAGGGGGCAACTAATGAAAAACTGTTTTTT. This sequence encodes CSTKGATNEKLFF. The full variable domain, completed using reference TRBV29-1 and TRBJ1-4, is SAVISQKPSRDICQRGTSLTIQCQVDSQVTMMFWYRQQPGQSLTLIATANQGSEATYESGFVIDKFPISRPNLTFSTLTVSNMSPEDSSIYLCSTKGATNEKLFFGSGTQLSVL.